This T cell receptor beta chain was profiled in a study of blood T cells in healthy people across ages. Study findings and constraints: Expanded clonotype changes were possibly confounded by unknown donor CMV status.

Germline lookup yields CDR1 LGHDT and CDR2 YNNKEL (reference sequence). Germline trimming cut 4 bases from V and 4 bases from J; bases unmatched to any gene: 4. The CDR3 loop spans 14 amino acids. A second roughly 6 to 12 cycle PCR used barcoded and J-beta primers. TCRdb reprocessed the 5' RACE reads via MiXCR and lists one record per CDR3 protein. The sample comprises 1.5 million to 2 million distinct CDR3 sequences, roughly 30% of which are singletons, and more than 6% rests with the top ten. This clonotype was recorded at least ten times. Its antigen remains unidentified. The sample comprised blood. The source of this sequence is a woman in her twenties or thirties in good health. The chain combines TRBV3-1 with TRBJ2-5; TRBD2 agrees at 9 bases. CDR3 sequence (DNA): TGTGCCAGCAGCCCGACGGGACTAGCAGAGACCCAGTACTTC. It encodes CASSPTGLAETQYF.